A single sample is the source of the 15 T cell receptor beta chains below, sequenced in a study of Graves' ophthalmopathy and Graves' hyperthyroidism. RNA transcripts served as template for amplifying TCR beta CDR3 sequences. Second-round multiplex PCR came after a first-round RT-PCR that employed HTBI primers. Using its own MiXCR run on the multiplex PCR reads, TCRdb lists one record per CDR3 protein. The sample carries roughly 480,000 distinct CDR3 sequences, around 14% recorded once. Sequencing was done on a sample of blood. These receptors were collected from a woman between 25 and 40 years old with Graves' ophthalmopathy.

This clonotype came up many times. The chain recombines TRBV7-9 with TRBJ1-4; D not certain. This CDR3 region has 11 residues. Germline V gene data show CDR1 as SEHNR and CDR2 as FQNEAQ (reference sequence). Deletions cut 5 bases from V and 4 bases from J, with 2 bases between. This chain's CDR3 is CASSDNEKLFF. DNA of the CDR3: TGTGCCAGCAGCGATAATGAAAAACTGTTTTTT.

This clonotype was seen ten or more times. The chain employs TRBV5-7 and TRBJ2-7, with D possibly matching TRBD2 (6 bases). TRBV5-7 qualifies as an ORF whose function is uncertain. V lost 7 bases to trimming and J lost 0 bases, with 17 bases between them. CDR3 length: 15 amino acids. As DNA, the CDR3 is TGTGCCAGCCCAAGGAGGAGCGGGTCCTCCTACGAGCAGTACTTC. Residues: CASPRRSGSSYEQYF.

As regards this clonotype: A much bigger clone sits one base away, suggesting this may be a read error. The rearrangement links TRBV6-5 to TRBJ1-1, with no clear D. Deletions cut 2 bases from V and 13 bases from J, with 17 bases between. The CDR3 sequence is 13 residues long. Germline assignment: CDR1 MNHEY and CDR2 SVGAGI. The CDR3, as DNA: TGTGCCAGCAGTTACGCGAATTCCCTGTGGGATTTCTTT. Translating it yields CASSYANSLWDFF.

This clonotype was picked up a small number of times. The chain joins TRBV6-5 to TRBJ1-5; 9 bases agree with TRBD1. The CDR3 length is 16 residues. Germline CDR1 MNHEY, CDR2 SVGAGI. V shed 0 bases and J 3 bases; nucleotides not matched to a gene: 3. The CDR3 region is CASSYSWDRVNQPQHF. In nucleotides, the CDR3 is TGTGCCAGCAGTTACTCTTGGGACAGGGTCAATCAGCCCCAGCATTTT.

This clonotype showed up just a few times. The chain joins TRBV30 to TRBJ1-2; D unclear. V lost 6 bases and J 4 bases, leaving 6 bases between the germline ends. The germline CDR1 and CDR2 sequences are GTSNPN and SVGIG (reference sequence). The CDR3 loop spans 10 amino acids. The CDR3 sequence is CACRTYGYTF. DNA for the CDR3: TGTGCCTGCCGGACCTATGGCTACACCTTC.

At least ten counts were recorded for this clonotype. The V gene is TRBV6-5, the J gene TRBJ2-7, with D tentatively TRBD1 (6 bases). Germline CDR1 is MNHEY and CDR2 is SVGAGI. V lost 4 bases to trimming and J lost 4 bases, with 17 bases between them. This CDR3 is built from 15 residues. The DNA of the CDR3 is TGTGCCAGCAGTTGGGCGGCAGGGGTTGGTTACGAGCAGTACTTC. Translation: CASSWAAGVGYEQYF.

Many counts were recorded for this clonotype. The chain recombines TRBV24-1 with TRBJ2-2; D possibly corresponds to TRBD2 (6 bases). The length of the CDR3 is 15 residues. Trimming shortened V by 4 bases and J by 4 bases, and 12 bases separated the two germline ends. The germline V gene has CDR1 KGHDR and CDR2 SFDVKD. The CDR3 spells CATSETGLTTGELFF. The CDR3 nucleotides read TGTGCCACCAGTGAGACGGGACTGACCACCGGGGAGCTGTTTTTT.

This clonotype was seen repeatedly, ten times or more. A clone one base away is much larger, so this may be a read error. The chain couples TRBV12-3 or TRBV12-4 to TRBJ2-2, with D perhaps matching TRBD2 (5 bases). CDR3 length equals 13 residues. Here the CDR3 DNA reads TGTGTCAGCAGTTTAGCGCCGTGGCAGGAGCTGTTTTTT. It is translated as CVSSLAPWQELFF.

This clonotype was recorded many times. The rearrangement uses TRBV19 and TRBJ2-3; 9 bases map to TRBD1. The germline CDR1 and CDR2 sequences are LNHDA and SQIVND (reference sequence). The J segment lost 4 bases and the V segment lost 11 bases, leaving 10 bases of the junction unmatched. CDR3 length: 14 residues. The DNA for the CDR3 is TGTGCCTCCCAAGGACAGGGGTCTGCAGATACGCAGTATTTT. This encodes CASQGQGSADTQYF. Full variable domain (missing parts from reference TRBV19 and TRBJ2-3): DGGITQSPKYLFRKEGQNVTLSCEQNLNHDAMYWYRQDPGQGLRLIYYSQIVNDFQKGDIAEGYSVSREKKESFPLTVTSAQKNPTAFYLCASQGQGSADTQYFGPGTRLTVL.

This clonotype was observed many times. CDR3 protein: CATSDTNRFRETQYF. CDR3 coding DNA: TGTGCCACCAGTGATACCAACAGGTTCCGGGAGACCCAGTACTTC. The chain couples TRBV24-1 to TRBJ2-5; tentatively, D is TRBD1 (5 bases). In germline, CDR1 is KGHDR, CDR2 SFDVKD. This CDR3 contains 15 residues. Trimming stripped 3 bases from V and 5 bases from J, with 15 bases between.

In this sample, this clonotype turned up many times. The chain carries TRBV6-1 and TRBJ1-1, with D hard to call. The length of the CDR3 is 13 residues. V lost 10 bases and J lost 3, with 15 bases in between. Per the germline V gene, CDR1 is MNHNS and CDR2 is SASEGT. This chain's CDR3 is CATQSPYDTEAFF. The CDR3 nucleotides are TGTGCCACACAAAGCCCCTACGACACTGAAGCTTTCTTT.

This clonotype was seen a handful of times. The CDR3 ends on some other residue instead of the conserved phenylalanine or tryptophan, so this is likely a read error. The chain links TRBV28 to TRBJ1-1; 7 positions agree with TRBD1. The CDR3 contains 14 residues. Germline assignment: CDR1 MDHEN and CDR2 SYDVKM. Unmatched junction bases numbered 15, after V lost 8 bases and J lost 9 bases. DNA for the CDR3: TGTGCCAGCCTAGCTCAGGGGGGTAGAACTAAAGCTTTCGTT. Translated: CASLAQGGRTKAFV.

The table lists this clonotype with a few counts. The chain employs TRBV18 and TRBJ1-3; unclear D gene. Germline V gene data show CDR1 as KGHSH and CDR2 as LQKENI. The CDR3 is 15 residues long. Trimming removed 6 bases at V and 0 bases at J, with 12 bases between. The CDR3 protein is CASSPAQDSGNTIYF. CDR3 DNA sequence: TGTGCCAGCTCGCCAGCTCAGGACTCTGGAAACACCATATATTTT.

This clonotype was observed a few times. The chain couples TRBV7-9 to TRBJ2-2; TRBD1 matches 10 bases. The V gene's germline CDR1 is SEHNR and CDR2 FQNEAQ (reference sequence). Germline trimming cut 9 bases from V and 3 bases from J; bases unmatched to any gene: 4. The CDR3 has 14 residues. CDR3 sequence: CARSGTGDTGELFF. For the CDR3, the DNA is TGTGCCAGGTCTGGGACAGGGGACACCGGGGAGCTGTTTTTT.

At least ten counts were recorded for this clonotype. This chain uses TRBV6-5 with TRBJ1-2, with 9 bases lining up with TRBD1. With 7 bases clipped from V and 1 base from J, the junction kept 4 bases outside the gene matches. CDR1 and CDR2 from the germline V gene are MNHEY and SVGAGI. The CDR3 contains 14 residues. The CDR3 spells CASTRDRVNYGYTF. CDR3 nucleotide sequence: TGTGCCAGCACCCGGGACAGGGTTAACTATGGCTACACCTTC.